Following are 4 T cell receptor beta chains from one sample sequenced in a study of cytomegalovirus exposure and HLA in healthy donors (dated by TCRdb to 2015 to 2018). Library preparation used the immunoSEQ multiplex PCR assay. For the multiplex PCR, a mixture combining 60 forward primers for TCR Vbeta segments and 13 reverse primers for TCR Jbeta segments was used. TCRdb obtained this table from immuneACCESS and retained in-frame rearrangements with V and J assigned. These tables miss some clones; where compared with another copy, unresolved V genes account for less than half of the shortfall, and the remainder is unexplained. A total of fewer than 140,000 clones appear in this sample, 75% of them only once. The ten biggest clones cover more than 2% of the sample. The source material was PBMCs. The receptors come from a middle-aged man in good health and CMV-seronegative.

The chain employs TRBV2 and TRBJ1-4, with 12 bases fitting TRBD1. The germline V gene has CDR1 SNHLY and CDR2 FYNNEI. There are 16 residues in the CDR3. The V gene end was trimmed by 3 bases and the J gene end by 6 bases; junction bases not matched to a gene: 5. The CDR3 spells CASSDGDRGRDEKLFF. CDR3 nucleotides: TGTGCCAGCAGTGACGGGGACAGGGGGCGGGATGAAAAACTGTTTTTT.

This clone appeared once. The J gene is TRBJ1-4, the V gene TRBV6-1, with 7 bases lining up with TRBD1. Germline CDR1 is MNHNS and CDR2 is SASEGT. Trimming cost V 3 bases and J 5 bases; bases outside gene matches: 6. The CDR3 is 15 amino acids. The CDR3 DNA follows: TGTGCCAGCAGTGACCCACGGACAGGCAATGAAAAACTGTTTTTT. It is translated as CASSDPRTGNEKLFF.

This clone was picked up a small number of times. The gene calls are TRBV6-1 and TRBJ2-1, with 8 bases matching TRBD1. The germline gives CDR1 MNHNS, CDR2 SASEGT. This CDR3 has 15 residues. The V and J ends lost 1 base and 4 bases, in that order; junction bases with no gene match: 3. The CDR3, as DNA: TGTGCCAGCAGTGAAGGGACAGGGTCTTACAATGAGCAGTTCTTC. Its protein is CASSEGTGSYNEQFF.

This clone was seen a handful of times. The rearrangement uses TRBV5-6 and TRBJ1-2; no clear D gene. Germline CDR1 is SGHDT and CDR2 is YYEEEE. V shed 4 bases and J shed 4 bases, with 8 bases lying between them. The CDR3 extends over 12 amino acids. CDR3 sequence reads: CASSPALYGYTF. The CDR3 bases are TGTGCCAGCAGCCCCGCGCTCTATGGCTACACCTTC.